This is a list of T cell receptor beta chains from one sample in a study of shared clonotypes between healthy human individuals. The repertoire was sequenced with immunoSEQ multiplex PCR; TCRdb's copy has only in-frame clones and lacks some. The table has over 1.5 million clones, approximately 98% seen once. Sample: naive CD4+ T cells sorted from blood. These receptor sequences come from a man aged 25-45 years in good health. CDR3s include the opening cysteine and the closing phenylalanine or tryptophan. D genes are given only for firm matches. Clone sizes are given selectively: once, few, many, or a class where the clone is expanded.

>TRBJ2-1|.|TRBV7-9|TRBD2
TGTGCCAGCAGCTCAAGGACTAGCGGCAGAGGGAATTACAATGAGCAGTTCTTC
CASSSRTSGRGNYNEQFF
>TRBJ1-5|.|TRBV29-1|.
TGCAGCGTTGTATGGGCAGGGATCAATCAGCCCCAGCATTTT
CSVVWAGINQPQHF
>TRBJ2-5|.|TRBV18|.
TGTGCCAGCTCACCACCGATAACACGACGCCAGGCGTGGACCCAGTACTTC
CASSPPITRRQAWTQYF
>TRBJ2-3|.|TRBV29-1|TRBD2
TGCAGCGTTGATCGGGTAGCGGGCCCTAGCACAGATACGCAGTATTTT
CSVDRVAGPSTDTQYF
>TRBJ2-5|.|TRBV10-3|TRBD2
TGTGCCATCAGTGCCGGGACTAGCGGCCAAGAGACCCAGTACTTC
CAISAGTSGQETQYF
>TRBJ2-7|.|TRBV10-3|TRBD2
TGTGCCATCAGAACAGCGGGAGGGCCCGACTACGAGCAGTACTTC
CAIRTAGGPDYEQYF
>TRBJ2-5|.|TRBV12-2|.
TGTGCAAGTCGCTTAGTGACAGGGGGCGGTGAGACCCAGTACTTC
CASRLVTGGGETQYF
>TRBJ2-7|.|TRBV6-1|.
TGTGCCAGCAGTGTAGGTCAGGGAAGAAGCTACGAGCAGTACTTC
CASSVGQGRSYEQYF
>TRBJ2-3|.|TRBV7-8|TRBD2
TGTGCCAGCAGCTTACTCGCGGGAGGGTTAGGAGATACGCAGTATTTT
CASSLLAGGLGDTQYF
>TRBJ2-7|.|TRBV28|TRBD2
TGTGCCAGCTCAATAGCGGGAGGGCCCCTGGGCCACGAGCAGTACTTC
CASSIAGGPLGHEQYF
>TRBJ2-1|.|TRBV10-1|TRBD1
TGCGCCAGCAGTGAGCCGGGACAGCCAAACAATGAGCAGTTCTTC
CASSEPGQPNNEQFF
>TRBJ1-1|.|TRBV28|.
.
CASSLWGQGSTTFF
>TRBJ2-3|.|TRBV10-1|TRBD2
TGCGCCAGCAGTGAAGACCCGGGACTAGTGGCAGATACGCAGTATTTT
CASSEDPGLVADTQYF
>TRBJ2-2|.|TRBV19|.
TGTGCCAGTAGTATAATCGATCTGGCCGGGGAGCTGTTTTTT
CASSIIDLAGELFF
>TRBJ2-1|.|TRBV5-4|.
TGTGCCAGCAGCTTGTATCGTGGGTACAATGAGCAGTTCTTC
CASSLYRGYNEQFF
>TRBJ1-2|once|TRBV10-2|.
TGCGCCAGCAGTGAAAGGAGATATGGCTACACCTTC
CASSERRYGYTF
>TRBJ2-5|.|TRBV5-1|.
TGCGCCAGCAGCTTGAATTCGGAGACCCAGTACTTC
CASSLNSETQYF
>TRBJ1-1|.|TRBV7-2|.
TGTGCCAGCAGCTTAATAGGGGAAACTGAAGCTTTCTTT
CASSLIGETEAFF
>TRBJ1-1|.|TRBV5-1|TRBD1
TGCGCCAGCAGCAGACAGGGTCAGAACACTGAAGCTTTCTTT
CASSRQGQNTEAFF
>TRBJ1-2|.|TRBV19|TRBD1
TGTGCCAGTAGTAATTCTGGACAGGGCCGCGGCTACACCTTC
CASSNSGQGRGYTF
>TRBJ1-1|once|TRBV28|.
TGTGCCAGCAGCCCCGGGACTTTCAACACTGAAGCTTTCTTT
CASSPGTFNTEAFF
>TRBJ2-7|.|TRBV11-1|.
TGTGCCAGCAGCCTCCCCAATGACCGGGCAGGAGCCTACGAGCAGTACTTC
CASSLPNDRAGAYEQYF
>TRBJ2-1|.|TRBV20-1|.
TGCAGTGGACGGACAGTGTCTGAGCAGTTCTTC
CSGRTVSEQFF
>TRBJ2-2|.|TRBV5-1|.
TGCGCCAGCAGCTTGGACGGGAGTACCGCCGGGGAGCTGTTTTTT
CASSLDGSTAGELFF
>TRBJ2-1|.|TRBV7-3|.
TGTGCCAGCAGCTCAGGGATCCCAGCGGATGAGCAGTTCTTC
CASSSGIPADEQFF
>TRBJ1-4|.|TRBV5-6|.
TGTGCCAGCAGTCAACGAACAGGGCCCAATGAAAAACTGTTTTTT
CASSQRTGPNEKLFF
>TRBJ2-2|.|TRBV5-5|.
TGTGCCAGCAGCCCTCAGGGTTGGCCCGGGGAGCTGTTTTTT
CASSPQGWPGELFF
>TRBJ2-3|.|TRBV6-9|TRBD2
TGTGCCAGCAGTGGACTAGCGGGACTCTCAGATACGCAGTATTTT
CASSGLAGLSDTQYF
>TRBJ2-1|.|TRBV5-1|.
TGCGCCAGCAGCTTGGATGGGACCCCCTCCTACAATGAGCAGTTCTTC
CASSLDGTPSYNEQFF
>TRBJ2-5|once|TRBV5-1|.
TGCGCCAGCAGCTTTGGAGTTCAAGAGACCCAGTACTTC
CASSFGVQETQYF
>TRBJ2-5|.|TRBV25-1|.
TGTGCCAGCAGTGGACCGGGGCTGACGAAGGAGACCCAGTACTTC
CASSGPGLTKETQYF
>TRBJ2-2|.|TRBV19|.
TGTGCCAGTTTGAGCACCGGGGAGCTGTTTTTT
CASLSTGELFF
>TRBJ1-1|.|TRBV7-6|TRBD1
TGTGCCAGCAGCACGGGACAGGACACTGAAGCTTTCTTT
CASSTGQDTEAFF
>TRBJ2-7|.|TRBV5-1|TRBD1
TGCGCCAGCTCCCCTCGGGACAGGGTCCACGAGCAGTACTTC
CASSPRDRVHEQYF
>TRBJ1-5|.|TRBV19|.
TGTGCCAGTAGTATTGGCGAAAGGCAGCCCCAGCATTTT
CASSIGERQPQHF
>TRBJ2-7|.|TRBV28|.
TGTGCCAGCAGCTACATCGGCTCCTACGAGCAGTACTTC
CASSYIGSYEQYF
>TRBJ2-7|.|TRBV7-2|TRBD1
TGTGCCAGCAGCTTAGATGATCTGGGACAGGGATCCTACGAGCAGTACTTC
CASSLDDLGQGSYEQYF
>TRBJ2-1|.|TRBV5-6|.
TGTGCCAGCGGGGTGACAGACTACAATGAGCAGTTCTTC
CASGVTDYNEQFF
>TRBJ2-3|.|TRBV7-8|TRBD2
TGTGCCAGCAGCTTAGATGATGACGCGGGGGACACAGATACGCAGTATTTT
CASSLDDDAGDTDTQYF
>TRBJ2-7|.|TRBV27|.
TGTGCCAGCAGTTTGGGCCTCATGGGCAGCCCCTACGAGCAGTACTTC
CASSLGLMGSPYEQYF
>TRBJ1-1|once|TRBV7-9|TRBD1
TGTGCCAGCAGCTCTGTCCCCGGGACAGGAGGCACTGAAGCTTTCTTT
CASSSVPGTGGTEAFF
>TRBJ1-2|.|TRBV12-5|TRBD1
TGTGCTAGTGGCCGGACAGGGCGTATCTATGGCTACACCTTC
CASGRTGRIYGYTF
>TRBJ2-1|.|TRBV5-6|TRBD1
TGTGCCAGCAGCTTGGGGACAGGGGGCAATGAGCAGTTCTTC
CASSLGTGGNEQFF
>TRBJ2-2|.|TRBV7-7|.
TGTGCCAGCAGTACAGACATATCCGGGGAGCTGTTTTTT
CASSTDISGELFF
>TRBJ1-2|once|TRBV6-5|.
TGTGCCAGCAGTTATGCGCGAAGGGGTGGCTACACCTTC
CASSYARRGGYTF
>TRBJ2-1|.|TRBV28|TRBD2
TGTGCCAGCAGTTTAGTGGGACTACGGGTGCACAATGAGCAGTTCTTC
CASSLVGLRVHNEQFF
>TRBJ2-3|.|TRBV2|.
TGTGCCAGCAGGTCTTCCACAGATACGCAGTATTTT
CASRSSTDTQYF